Shown below are 30 T cell receptor beta chains from a single sample sequenced in a study of cytomegalovirus exposure and HLA in healthy donors. 60 Vbeta and 13 Jbeta primers were used in PCR. Here immunoSEQ multiplex PCR was the method, and the copy in TCRdb shows in-frame clones only, minus some. This table has approximately 160,000 clones, roughly 77% appearing once. Sequencing was carried out using PBMCs. These receptors all come from a woman aged 18-29 years in good health and CMV-seronegative.

This clone showed up just once. The genes are TRBV4-1 and TRBJ2-7; perhaps TRBD1 as D (7 bases). The germline gives CDR1 MGHRA, CDR2 YSYEKL. V was cut by 4 bases and J by 2 bases, with 24 bases left in between. The CDR3 loop spans 18 amino acids. The CDR3 spells CASSLFFLPRGQPYEQYF. Written as DNA, the CDR3 is TGCGCCAGCAGCCTTTTCTTCCTCCCGCGGGGACAGCCCTACGAGCAGTACTTC.

The chain combines TRBV19 with TRBJ2-3; D is ambiguous. V was shortened by 3 bases and J by 4 bases, with 5 bases between the two germline ends. The CDR3 has 12 amino acids. CDR1 is LNHDA and CDR2 is SQIVND in the germline V gene (reference sequence). The CDR3 loop reads CASSISADTQYF. In DNA, the CDR3 is TGTGCCAGTAGTATCTCGGCAGATACGCAGTATTTT.

The chain employs TRBV6-5 and TRBJ2-5, with D possibly matching TRBD2 (5 bases). With 0 bases removed from V and 2 bases from J, the gap between germline ends came to 13 bases. Germline V gene data show CDR1 as MNHEY and CDR2 as SVGAGI. CDR3 length equals 16 residues. The CDR3 sequence: CASSYSIGPGQETQYF. In DNA, the CDR3 is TGTGCCAGCAGTTACTCGATAGGGCCGGGGCAAGAGACCCAGTACTTC.

The genes are TRBV5-1 and TRBJ1-6; the match to TRBD1 covers 9 bases. V was clipped by 4 bases and J by 0 bases; unmatched bases: 8. The CDR3 totals 18 residues. The germline V gene encodes CDR1 SGHRS and CDR2 YFSETQ. CDR3 region: CASSLVGTGSSYNSPLHF. The CDR3 DNA reads TGCGCCAGCAGCCTGGTTGGGACAGGGAGCTCCTATAATTCACCCCTCCACTTT.

This sequence joins TRBV6-6 and TRBJ1-5; 7 bases match TRBD1. CDR3 length: 16 residues. Germline assignment: CDR1 MNHNY and CDR2 SVGAGI (reference sequence). Trimming cost V 4 bases and J 4 bases; bases outside gene matches: 10. CDR3: CASSSKTGPLNQPQHF. The CDR3 region has the DNA TGTGCCAGCAGTTCAAAGACAGGGCCACTTAATCAGCCCCAGCATTTT.

This rearrangement joins TRBV10-3 to TRBJ2-7; possibly TRBD2 for D (6 bases). Germline-derived CDR1 and CDR2 are ENHRY and SYGVKD. The CDR3 length is 18 residues. The ends were cut back, 2 bases at V and 0 bases at J, with 20 bases in the middle. This chain's CDR3 is CAISEIGGVGRHSYEQYF. DNA of the CDR3: TGTGCCATCAGTGAGATCGGCGGGGTAGGCCGCCACTCCTACGAGCAGTACTTC.

This rearrangement joins TRBV2 to TRBJ1-2, with D uncertain. Trimming stripped 7 bases from V and 5 bases from J, with 14 bases between. Germline assignment: CDR1 SNHLY and CDR2 FYNNEI. This CDR3 spans 13 amino acids. The CDR3 DNA is TGTGCCAGCATTAGGGAGTCCGATTATGGCTACACCTTC. Residues: CASIRESDYGYTF.

The CDR3 DNA follows: TGTGCCAGCAGTGCTCAACAGGGGGCAGTGGAAAAACTGTTTTTT. This gives the protein CASSAQQGAVEKLFF. The rearrangement links TRBV2 to TRBJ1-4; 9 bases map to TRBD1. J was trimmed by 8 bases and V by 4 bases; bases with no gene match: 8. The CDR3 has 15 amino acids. Germline loops: CDR1 SNHLY, CDR2 FYNNEI.

The V call is TRBV11-3, the J call TRBJ1-3; no clear D gene. Germline V gene data show CDR1 as SGHNT and CDR2 as YENEEA. This CDR3 is 13 amino acids long. V was pared by 5 bases and J by 3 bases, with 8 bases between. Here the CDR3 reads CASSLRGGNTIYF. The DNA for the CDR3 is TGTGCCAGCAGCCTTCGAGGTGGAAACACCATATATTTT.

A note on this clone: Germline is not matched at one junction end, which may reflect a read error. The gene calls are TRBV7-9 and TRBJ2-7; D is unclear. The CDR3 runs to 11 residues. Germline-derived CDR1 and CDR2 are SEHNR and FQNEAQ (reference sequence). The CDR3 is CSSSSAYEQYF. DNA for the CDR3: TGTTCCAGCAGCTCGGCCTACGAGCAGTACTTC.

The V gene is TRBV5-1, the J gene TRBJ1-6, with 9 bases identical to TRBD1. The CDR3 is 16 residues long. V gave up 3 bases and J gave up 7 bases; unmatched junction bases: 8. Germline V gives CDR1 SGHRS, CDR2 YFSETQ. CDR3 loop: CASSSLSGTGNSPLHF. DNA of the CDR3: TGCGCCAGCAGCTCGCTTTCCGGGACAGGGAATTCACCCCTCCACTTT.

The rearrangement uses TRBV6-6 and TRBJ2-2, with 12 bases fitting TRBD2. This CDR3 comprises 16 residues. Trimming took 4 bases from V and 7 from J; bases not matched to a gene: 7. The V gene's germline CDR1 is MNHNY and CDR2 SVGAGI (reference sequence). The CDR3 nucleotides read TGTGCCAGCAGTTTTCTAGCGGGAGGGCCAGGCGGGGAGCTGTTTTTT. Its translation: CASSFLAGGPGGELFF.

The chain joins TRBV18 to TRBJ1-5, with no clear D. V shed 3 bases and J shed 7 bases, with 10 bases lying between them. This CDR3 spans 13 amino acids. Germline lookup yields CDR1 KGHSH and CDR2 LQKENI. Here the CDR3 reads CASSPITDQPQHF. Here the CDR3 DNA reads TGTGCCAGCTCACCTATAACAGACCAGCCCCAGCATTTT.

J is TRBJ1-3 and V is TRBV6-6; TRBD1 matches 8 bases. Germline-derived CDR1 and CDR2 are MNHNY and SVGAGI (reference sequence). Losses at the gene ends were 6 bases for V and 0 bases for J; bases not matched to a gene: 7. This CDR3 is 16 amino acids long. The CDR3 DNA sequence: TGTGCCAGCAGGGGACAGGCCGTAGACTCTGGAAACACCATATATTTT. It is translated as CASRGQAVDSGNTIYF.

This chain uses TRBV19 with TRBJ2-2; 7 positions match TRBD2. This CDR3 is built from 13 residues. Germline CDR1 reads LNHDA; CDR2 reads SQIVND (reference sequence). Trimming removed 5 bases from V and 5 bases from J; junction bases left unmatched: 2. The CDR3 DNA sequence: TGTGCCAGTAGTTTGGGGGGGACCGGGGAGCTGTTTTTT. Translation: CASSLGGTGELFF.

This chain uses TRBV28 with TRBJ2-7; 10 bases line up with TRBD1. The germline CDR1 and CDR2 sequences are MDHEN and SYDVKM. This CDR3 has 15 residues. V gave up 4 bases and J gave up 2 bases; unmatched junction bases: 5. CDR3 DNA sequence: TGTGCCAGCAGTTCTACCGGGACAGGGGCCTACGAGCAGTACTTC. It is translated as CASSSTGTGAYEQYF.

At least ten counts were recorded for this clone. The chain employs TRBV5-1 and TRBJ2-1; tentatively, D is TRBD2 (5 bases). The CDR3 is 18 amino acids. Trimming took 7 bases from V and 6 from J, leaving 29 bases between them. In germline, CDR1 is SGHRS, CDR2 YFSETQ. The CDR3 nucleotides read TGCGCCAGCGGGGAAGCCCCCATGACGGGAACCTACCCCAATGAGCAGTTCTTC. It codes for CASGEAPMTGTYPNEQFF. The variable domain in full, with the rest retrieved from reference TRBV5-1 and TRBJ2-1, is KAGVTQTPRYLIKTRGQQVTLSCSPISGHRSVSWYQQTPGQGLQFLFEYFSETQRNKGNFPGRFSGRQFSNSRSEMNVSTLELGDSALYLCASGEAPMTGTYPNEQFFGPGTRLTVL.

With regard to this clone: A read error may produce the germline difference seen at one junction end. The chain employs TRBV7-9 and TRBJ2-7; TRBD2 matches 14 bases. The CDR3 length is 16 residues. Germline assignment: CDR1 SEHNR and CDR2 FQNEAQ (reference sequence). The CDR3 region has the DNA TGTTCCAGCAGCTTAGGACTAGCGGGAGGTGTAGACGAGCAGTACTTC. It codes for CSSSLGLAGGVDEQYF. The entire variable domain, with the rest obtained from reference TRBV7-9 and TRBJ2-7, is as follows: DTGVSQNPRHKITKRGQNVTFRCDPISEHNRLYWYRQTLGQGPEFLTYFQNEAQLEKSRLLSDRFSAERPKGSFSTLEIQRTEQGDSAMYLCSSSLGLAGGVDEQYFGPGTRLTVT.

This clone was found a few times. CDR3 protein: CASSARGEKLFF. CDR3 coding DNA: TGTGCCAGCAGTGCTCGGGGTGAAAAACTGTTTTTT. The chain combines TRBV6-1 with TRBJ1-4, with no clear D. The germline V gene encodes CDR1 MNHNS and CDR2 SASEGT. The CDR3 is 12 amino acids. Trimming took off 4 bases at V and 7 bases at J, with 7 bases between the two ends.

The chain carries TRBV4-1 and TRBJ2-1; weak D call: TRBD2 (5 bases). The germline gives CDR1 MGHRA, CDR2 YSYEKL. Trimming took 2 bases from V and 1 from J, leaving 21 bases between them. The CDR3 consists of 19 residues. CDR3 in amino acids: CASSQKAVELVNSYNEQFF. The CDR3 DNA reads TGCGCCAGCAGCCAAAAGGCCGTTGAACTAGTCAATTCCTACAATGAGCAGTTCTTC.

The chain carries TRBV19 and TRBJ2-3, with 9 bases lining up with TRBD1. Germline V CDR1 and CDR2: LNHDA, SQIVND (reference sequence). V shed 5 bases, J shed 1 base, and the junction held 7 bases outside the gene matches. This CDR3 spans 16 amino acids. The CDR3 bases are TGTGCCAGTAGTCCTCGGGACAGGGTAGGCACAGATACGCAGTATTTT. This translates into CASSPRDRVGTDTQYF.

This clone has more than one count but fewer than ten. J is TRBJ1-2 and V is TRBV6-5, with a weak D call TRBD1 (5 bases). This CDR3 is 14 amino acids long. Trimming removed 5 bases at V and 4 bases at J, with 14 bases between. The germline V gene has CDR1 MNHEY and CDR2 SVGAGI. The CDR3: CASSPGDFLYGYTF. For the CDR3, the DNA is TGTGCCAGCAGTCCGGGGGACTTCCTCTATGGCTACACCTTC.

The CDR3 reads CATRLALNTDTQYF. In DNA, the CDR3 is TGTGCCACAAGGCTAGCGCTGAACACAGATACGCAGTATTTT. The chain employs TRBV10-3 and TRBJ2-3, with D tentatively TRBD2 (6 bases). The CDR3 is 14 amino acids. Germline-derived CDR1 and CDR2 are ENHRY and SYGVKD. The V end was cut by 10 bases, the J end by 2 bases, with 16 bases between.

V usage is TRBV11-1 and J usage is TRBJ2-7; 10 nucleotides match TRBD2. In germline, CDR1 is SGHAT, CDR2 FQDESV (reference sequence). This CDR3 contains 16 residues. V was clipped by 1 base and J by 0 bases; unmatched bases: 3. The CDR3 protein is CASSLELAGSSYEQYF. In nucleotides, the CDR3 is TGTGCCAGCAGCTTAGAACTAGCGGGAAGCTCCTACGAGCAGTACTTC.

V and J are TRBV5-4 and TRBJ2-5; D might be TRBD1 (7 bases). The CDR3 is 13 residues long. Germline V CDR1 and CDR2: SGHNT, YYREEE (reference sequence). Trimming took 4 bases from V and 5 from J, leaving 12 bases between them. The DNA for the CDR3 is TGTGCCAGCAGCCGCTCAGGGGGGGAGACCCAGTACTTC. Translated, it gives CASSRSGGETQYF.

The chain uses TRBV28 and TRBJ2-7, with D possibly being TRBD2 (5 bases). CDR3 length: 13 residues. The germline CDR1 and CDR2 sequences are MDHEN and SYDVKM. Trimming shortened V by 3 bases and J by 3 bases, and 9 bases separated the two germline ends. Here the CDR3 reads CASSFARDYEQYF. CDR3 in DNA: TGTGCCAGCAGTTTCGCCCGGGACTACGAGCAGTACTTC.

In DNA form, the CDR3 reads TGTGCCAGCAGCTCGACCCCGGGACAGGGGGTCACAGATACGCAGTATTTT. Protein sequence: CASSSTPGQGVTDTQYF. The V and J genes are TRBV7-9 and TRBJ2-3; 11 bases are a match to TRBD1. The V and J ends lost 4 bases and 2 bases, in that order; junction bases with no gene match: 8. The CDR3 sequence is 17 residues long. The germline V gene has CDR1 SEHNR and CDR2 FQNEAQ (reference sequence). The full variable domain, in which reference TRBV7-9 and TRBJ2-3 provide the parts outside the CDR3, is DTGVSQNPRHKITKRGQNVTFRCDPISEHNRLYWYRQTLGQGPEFLTYFQNEAQLEKSRLLSDRFSAERPKGSFSTLEIQRTEQGDSAMYLCASSSTPGQGVTDTQYFGPGTRLTVL.

V is TRBV18 and J is TRBJ2-5, with a tentative D call TRBD1 (5 bases). The CDR3 consists of 15 residues. The germline V gene encodes CDR1 KGHSH and CDR2 LQKENI. Trimming took 0 bases from V and 2 from J, leaving 10 bases between them. The CDR3 DNA reads as TGTGCCAGCTCACCACCTTCTGGGGCTCAAGAGACCCAGTACTTC. Protein sequence: CASSPPSGAQETQYF.

The genes are TRBV2 and TRBJ1-4; no clear D gene. V lost 8 bases, J lost 3 bases, and 10 bases lay in between. CDR3 length equals 13 residues. Germline V gene data show CDR1 as SNHLY and CDR2 as FYNNEI. The CDR3 sequence: CASGGLSNEKLFF. The CDR3 coding sequence is TGTGCCAGCGGAGGGCTCTCTAATGAAAAACTGTTTTTT.

The chain employs TRBV5-1 and TRBJ2-1; 11 bases fit TRBD2. V was pared by 1 base and J by 3 bases, with 6 bases of the junction left unmatched. This CDR3 is built from 17 residues. Germline CDR1 and CDR2: SGHRS and YFSETQ. For the CDR3, the DNA is TGCGCCAGCAGCTTGATAGCGGGGGGGCTGGGCTACAATGAGCAGTTCTTC. Its translation: CASSLIAGGLGYNEQFF.